Listed here is a single TCR beta chain. What it binds is not known. Negatively enriched CD4+ T cells were divided by CD45RA into naive and memory. The source of the sample is a study of shared clonotypes between healthy human individuals. Turning to the study itself: Every donor yielded three CD4 naive, three CD4 memory, two CD8 naive and one CD8 memory plate. Study-wide findings and caveats: Researchers found naive subsets generally carried larger estimated richness than memory subsets. Shared clonotypes: about 4.6% naive CD4, around 3.5% naive CD8, 2.3% memory CD4, 0.4% memory CD8.

Assay used: immunoSEQ multiplex PCR; TCRdb lists only in-frame clones, some missing. The sample lists under 2,500,000 clones; approximately 96% were seen once. Sequenced sample: naive CD4+ T cells sorted from blood. Regarding subset: CD45RA+ positively selected. The sequence was collected from a man aged 18 to 30 in good health.

The CDR3 nucleotides are TGTGCCAGCAGTTACTCTTACACAGCAACTAATGAAAAACTGTTTTTT. Protein product: CASSYSYTATNEKLFF. The gene calls are TRBV6-5 and TRBJ1-4; no reliable D call. The CDR3 runs to 16 residues. V was clipped by 0 bases and J by 0 bases, with 8 bases between them. CDR1 MNHEY and CDR2 SVGAGI come from the germline V gene.